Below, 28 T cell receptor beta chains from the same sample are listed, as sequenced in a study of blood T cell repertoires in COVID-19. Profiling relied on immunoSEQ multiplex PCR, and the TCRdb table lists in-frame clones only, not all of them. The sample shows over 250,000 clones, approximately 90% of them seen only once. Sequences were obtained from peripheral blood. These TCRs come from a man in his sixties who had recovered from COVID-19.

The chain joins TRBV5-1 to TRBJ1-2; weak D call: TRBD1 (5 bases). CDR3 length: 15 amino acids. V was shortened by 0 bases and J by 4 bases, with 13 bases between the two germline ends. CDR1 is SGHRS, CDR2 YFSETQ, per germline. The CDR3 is CASSLATGWGYGYTF. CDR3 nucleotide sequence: TGCGCCAGCAGCTTGGCTACAGGATGGGGCTATGGCTACACCTTC.

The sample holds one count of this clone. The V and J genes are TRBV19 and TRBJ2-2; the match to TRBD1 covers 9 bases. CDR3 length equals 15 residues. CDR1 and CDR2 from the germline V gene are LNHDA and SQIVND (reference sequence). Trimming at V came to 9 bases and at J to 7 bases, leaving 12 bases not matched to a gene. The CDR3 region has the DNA TGTGCCAGCGAGAGAACAGGGGGCGCCGGCGGGGAGCTGTTTTTT. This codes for CASERTGGAGGELFF.

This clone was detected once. As DNA, the CDR3 is TGCAGTGCTAGTCTAGCGGGGGTGATAGATACGCAGTATTTT. It is translated as CSASLAGVIDTQYF. This chain connects TRBV20-1 to TRBJ2-3; 10 bases align to TRBD2. J gave up 5 bases and V 3 bases, and 5 bases lay outside the gene matches. Germline CDR1 reads DFQATT; CDR2 reads SNEGSKA (reference sequence). This CDR3 has 14 amino acids.

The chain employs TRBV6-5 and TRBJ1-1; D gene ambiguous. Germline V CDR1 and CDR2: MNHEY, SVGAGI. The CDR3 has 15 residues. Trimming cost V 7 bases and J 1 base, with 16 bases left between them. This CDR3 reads CASTTRGGENTEAFF. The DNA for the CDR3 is TGTGCCAGCACCACCCGGGGAGGAGAGAACACTGAAGCTTTCTTT.

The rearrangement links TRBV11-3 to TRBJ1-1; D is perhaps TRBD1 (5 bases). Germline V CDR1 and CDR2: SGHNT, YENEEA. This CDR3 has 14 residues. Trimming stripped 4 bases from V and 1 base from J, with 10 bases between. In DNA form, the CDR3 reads TGTGCCAGCAGCTCTACAGGCGGGAACACTGAAGCTTTCTTT. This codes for CASSSTGGNTEAFF.

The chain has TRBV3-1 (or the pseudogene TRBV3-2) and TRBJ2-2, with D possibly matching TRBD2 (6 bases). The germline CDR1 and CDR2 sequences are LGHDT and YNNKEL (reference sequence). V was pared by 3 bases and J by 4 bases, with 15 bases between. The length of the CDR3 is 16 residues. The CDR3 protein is CASSQFAGFSTGELFF. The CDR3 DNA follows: TGTGCCAGCAGCCAGTTCGCGGGGTTTAGCACCGGGGAGCTGTTTTTT.

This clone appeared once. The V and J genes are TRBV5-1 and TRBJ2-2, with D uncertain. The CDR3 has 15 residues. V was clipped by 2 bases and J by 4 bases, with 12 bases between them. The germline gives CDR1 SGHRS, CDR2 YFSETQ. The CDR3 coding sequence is TGCGCCAGCAGCTTAGCCTCCCCTGGCACCGGGGAGCTGTTTTTT. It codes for CASSLASPGTGELFF.

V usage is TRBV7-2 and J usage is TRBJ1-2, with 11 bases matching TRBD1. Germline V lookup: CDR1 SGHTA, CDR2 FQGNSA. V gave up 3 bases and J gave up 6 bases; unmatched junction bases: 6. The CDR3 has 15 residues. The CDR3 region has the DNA TGTGCCAGCAGCTTTTGGACAGGGGGCAATGATGGCTACACCTTC. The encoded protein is CASSFWTGGNDGYTF.

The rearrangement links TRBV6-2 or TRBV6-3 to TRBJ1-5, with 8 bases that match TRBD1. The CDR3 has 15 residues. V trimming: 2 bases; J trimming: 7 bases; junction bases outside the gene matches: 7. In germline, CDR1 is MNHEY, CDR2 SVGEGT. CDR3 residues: CASSYRTGKVQPQHF. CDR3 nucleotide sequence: TGTGCCAGCAGTTACCGGACAGGGAAGGTGCAGCCCCAGCATTTT.

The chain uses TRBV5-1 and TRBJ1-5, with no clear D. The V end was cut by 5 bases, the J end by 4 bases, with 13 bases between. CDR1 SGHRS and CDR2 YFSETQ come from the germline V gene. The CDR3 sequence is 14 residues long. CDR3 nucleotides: TGCGCCAGCAGGGAGGGTCCCTCAAATCAGCCCCAGCATTTT. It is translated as CASREGPSNQPQHF.

The CDR3 reads CASSLPQGQGAGEQYF. The CDR3 nucleotides read TGTGCCAGCAGTTTACCCCAAGGACAGGGGGCTGGCGAGCAGTACTTC. The rearrangement links TRBV27 to TRBJ2-7, with 11 bases that match TRBD1. Germline V lookup: CDR1 MNHEY, CDR2 SMNVEV (reference sequence). This CDR3 spans 16 amino acids. The V gene end was trimmed by 2 bases and the J gene end by 6 bases; junction bases not matched to a gene: 9.

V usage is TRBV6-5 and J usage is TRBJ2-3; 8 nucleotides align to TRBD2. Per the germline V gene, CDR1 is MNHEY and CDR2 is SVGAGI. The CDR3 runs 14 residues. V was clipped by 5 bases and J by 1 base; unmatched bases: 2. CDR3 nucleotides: TGTGCCAGCAGTCGGCGGGGGGGCACAGATACGCAGTATTTT. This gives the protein CASSRRGGTDTQYF.

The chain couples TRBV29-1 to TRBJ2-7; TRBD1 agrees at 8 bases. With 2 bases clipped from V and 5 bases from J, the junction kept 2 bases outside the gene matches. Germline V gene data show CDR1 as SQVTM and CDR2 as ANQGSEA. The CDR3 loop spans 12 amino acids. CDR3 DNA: TGCAGCGTTGAACAGACAGGGGACGAGCAGTACTTC. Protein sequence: CSVEQTGDEQYF.

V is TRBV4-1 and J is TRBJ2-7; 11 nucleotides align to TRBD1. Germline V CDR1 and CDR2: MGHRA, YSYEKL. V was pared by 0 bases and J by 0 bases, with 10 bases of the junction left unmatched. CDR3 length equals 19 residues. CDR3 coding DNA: TGCGCCAGCAGCCAAGACTCCCACTCAGGGACAGGGGGCTCCTACGAGCAGTACTTC. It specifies CASSQDSHSGTGGSYEQYF.

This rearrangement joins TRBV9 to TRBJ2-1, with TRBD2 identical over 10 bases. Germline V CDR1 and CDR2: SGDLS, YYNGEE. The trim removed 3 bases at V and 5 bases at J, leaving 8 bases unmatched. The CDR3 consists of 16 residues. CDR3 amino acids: CASSASWTSGNNEQFF. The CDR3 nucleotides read TGTGCCAGCAGCGCCTCATGGACTAGCGGCAACAATGAGCAGTTCTTC.

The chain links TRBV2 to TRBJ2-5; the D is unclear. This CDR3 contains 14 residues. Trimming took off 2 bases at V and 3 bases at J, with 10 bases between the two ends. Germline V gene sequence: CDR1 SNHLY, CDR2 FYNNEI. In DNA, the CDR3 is TGTGCCAGCAGTGAATCCCGACTCGAAGAGACCCAGTACTTC. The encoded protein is CASSESRLEETQYF.

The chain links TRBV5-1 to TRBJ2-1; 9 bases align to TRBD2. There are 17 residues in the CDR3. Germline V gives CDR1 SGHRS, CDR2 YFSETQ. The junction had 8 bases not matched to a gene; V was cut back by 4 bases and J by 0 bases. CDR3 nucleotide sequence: TGCGCCAGCAGCGTGAGTAGCGGGAGTAACTCCTACAATGAGCAGTTCTTC. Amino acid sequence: CASSVSSGSNSYNEQFF.

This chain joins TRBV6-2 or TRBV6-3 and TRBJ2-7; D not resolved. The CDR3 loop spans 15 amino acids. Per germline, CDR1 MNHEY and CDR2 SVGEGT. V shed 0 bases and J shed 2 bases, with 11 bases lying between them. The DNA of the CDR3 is TGTGCCAGCAGTTACTCTTCCGGGTCACCCTACGAGCAGTACTTC. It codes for CASSYSSGSPYEQYF.

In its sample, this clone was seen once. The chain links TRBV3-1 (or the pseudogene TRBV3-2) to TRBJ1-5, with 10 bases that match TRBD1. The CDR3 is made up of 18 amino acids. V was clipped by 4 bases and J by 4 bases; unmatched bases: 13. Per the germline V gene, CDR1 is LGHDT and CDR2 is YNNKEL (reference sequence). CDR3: CASSLDFGQGVRNQPQHF. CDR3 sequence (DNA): TGTGCCAGCAGCCTCGACTTTGGACAGGGGGTAAGAAATCAGCCCCAGCATTTT.

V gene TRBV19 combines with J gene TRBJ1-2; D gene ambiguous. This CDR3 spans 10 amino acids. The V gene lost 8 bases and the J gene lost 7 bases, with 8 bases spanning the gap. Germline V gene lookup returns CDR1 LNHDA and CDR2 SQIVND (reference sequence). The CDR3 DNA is TGTGCCAGTTCGCGGGGTGGCTACACCTTC. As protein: CASSRGGYTF.

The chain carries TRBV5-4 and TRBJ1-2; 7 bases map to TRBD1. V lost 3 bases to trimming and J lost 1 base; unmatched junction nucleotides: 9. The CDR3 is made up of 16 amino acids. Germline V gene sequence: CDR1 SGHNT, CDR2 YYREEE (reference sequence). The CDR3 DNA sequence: TGTGCCAGCAGCTCCCCCGGGACAGCAATTAACTATGGCTACACCTTC. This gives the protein CASSSPGTAINYGYTF.

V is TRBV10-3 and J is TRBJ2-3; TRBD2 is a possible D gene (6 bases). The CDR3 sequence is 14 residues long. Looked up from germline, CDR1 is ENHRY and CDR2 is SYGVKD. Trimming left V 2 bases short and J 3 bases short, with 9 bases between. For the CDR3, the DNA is TGTGCCATCAGTGAGGCGGGGAGGACAGATACGCAGTATTTT. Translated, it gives CAISEAGRTDTQYF.

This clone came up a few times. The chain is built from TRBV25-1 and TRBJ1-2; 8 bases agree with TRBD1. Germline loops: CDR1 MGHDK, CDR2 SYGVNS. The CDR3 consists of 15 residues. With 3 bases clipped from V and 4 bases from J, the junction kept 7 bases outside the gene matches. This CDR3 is CASSDSGQGIYGYTF. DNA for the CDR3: TGTGCCAGCAGTGATTCTGGACAGGGAATCTATGGCTACACCTTC.

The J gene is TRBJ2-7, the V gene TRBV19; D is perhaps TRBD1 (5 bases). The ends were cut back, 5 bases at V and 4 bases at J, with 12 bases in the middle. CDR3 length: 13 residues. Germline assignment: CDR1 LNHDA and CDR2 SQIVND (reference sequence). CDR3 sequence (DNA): TGTGCCAGTAGTCTCACACAGGTATACGAGCAGTACTTC. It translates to CASSLTQVYEQYF. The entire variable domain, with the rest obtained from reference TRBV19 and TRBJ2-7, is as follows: DGGITQSPKYLFRKEGQNVTLSCEQNLNHDAMYWYRQDPGQGLRLIYYSQIVNDFQKGDIAEGYSVSREKKESFPLTVTSAQKNPTAFYLCASSLTQVYEQYFGPGTRLTVT.

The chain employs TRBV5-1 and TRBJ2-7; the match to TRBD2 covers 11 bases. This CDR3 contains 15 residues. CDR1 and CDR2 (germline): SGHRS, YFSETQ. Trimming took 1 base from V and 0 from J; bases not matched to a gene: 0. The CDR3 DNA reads TGCGCCAGCAGCTTGACTAGCGGGAGCTCCTACGAGCAGTACTTC. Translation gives CASSLTSGSSYEQYF.

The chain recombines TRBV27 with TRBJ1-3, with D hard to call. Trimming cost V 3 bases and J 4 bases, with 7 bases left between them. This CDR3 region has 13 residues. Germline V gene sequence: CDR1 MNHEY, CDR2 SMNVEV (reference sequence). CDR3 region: CASSFSRGNTIYF. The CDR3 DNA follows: TGTGCCAGCAGTTTTAGCCGAGGAAACACCATATATTTT.

CDR3 in DNA: TGTGCCAGCTCTCCTCCCAACACCGGGGAGCTGTTTTTT. Its translation: CASSPPNTGELFF. This chain uses TRBV6-5 with TRBJ2-2; D ambiguous. This CDR3 spans 13 amino acids. CDR1 and CDR2 from the germline V gene are MNHEY and SVGAGI. V was cut by 8 bases and J by 2 bases, with 9 bases left in between.

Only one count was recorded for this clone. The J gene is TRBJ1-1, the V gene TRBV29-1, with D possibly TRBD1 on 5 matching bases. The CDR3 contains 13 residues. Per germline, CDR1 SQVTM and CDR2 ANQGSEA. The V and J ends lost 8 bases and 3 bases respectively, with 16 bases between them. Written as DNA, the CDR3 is TGCAGCCTCGCTGGGGCGGCGGACACTGAAGCTTTCTTT. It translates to CSLAGAADTEAFF.